The 6 T cell receptor beta chains in this list originate from one sample, sequenced in a study of OX40 agonist ivuxolimab in advanced cancers. Libraries were prepared by immunoSEQ multiplex PCR; TCRdb keeps only in-frame clonotypes and omits some of them. This sample carries around 62,000 clones, more than 75% of them seen once, and the ten largest clones take roughly 0.74%. The sequencing used CD4+ or CD8+ T cells sorted from blood, collected in a trial of the OX40 agonist ivuxolimab. The receptor source for this set is an adult with an advanced solid tumor such as melanoma, head and neck, liver or kidney cancer.

The chain joins TRBV7-8 to TRBJ1-4; the D gene is possibly TRBD1 (6 bases). CDR1 is SGHVS and CDR2 is FQNEAQ in the germline V gene. V was pared by 3 bases and J by 8 bases, with 13 bases between. The CDR3 extends over 14 amino acids. CDR3 amino acids: CASSFVGGGEKLFF. DNA for the CDR3: TGTGCCAGCAGCTTCGTCGGAGGGGGGGAAAAACTGTTTTTT.

The chain combines TRBV11-3 with TRBJ1-1; no firm D call. The CDR3 has 13 residues. V was shortened by 3 bases and J by 6 bases, with 11 bases between the two germline ends. CDR1 and CDR2 (germline): SGHNT, YENEEA. The CDR3 loop reads CASSLGYRSEAFF. CDR3 DNA: TGTGCCAGCAGCTTGGGTTACAGATCTGAAGCTTTCTTT.

The chain employs TRBV10-2 and TRBJ2-7; weak D call: TRBD2 (6 bases). Germline-derived CDR1 and CDR2 are WSHSY and SAAADI. CDR3 length: 15 amino acids. Deletions cut 3 bases from V and 1 base from J, with 13 bases between. This CDR3 reads CASSESAGLSYEQYF. In DNA, the CDR3 is TGCGCCAGCAGTGAATCGGCGGGGCTATCCTACGAGCAGTACTTC.

The chain uses TRBV2 and TRBJ1-2; D might be TRBD1 (5 bases). This CDR3 is 14 amino acids long. Trimming removed 4 bases at V and 4 bases at J, with 13 bases between. Germline V lookup: CDR1 SNHLY, CDR2 FYNNEI. CDR3 protein: CASSVLGDLYGYTF. The CDR3 DNA is TGTGCCAGCAGTGTATTAGGGGACCTCTATGGCTACACCTTC. Looking up the rest from reference TRBV2 and TRBJ1-2 gives the full variable domain: EPEVTQTPSHQVTQMGQEVILRCVPISNHLYFYWYRQILGQKVEFLVSFYNNEISEKSEIFDDQFSVERPDGSNFTLKIRSTKLEDSAMYFCASSVLGDLYGYTFGSGTRLTVV.

This clone has a handful of counts. The chain uses TRBV11-3 and TRBJ2-6; D remains unclear. The CDR3 consists of 14 residues. Looked up from germline, CDR1 is SGHNT and CDR2 is YENEEA. The ends were cut back, 2 bases at V and 0 bases at J, with 2 bases in the middle. The CDR3 loop is CASSLTSGANVLTF. The CDR3 DNA reads TGTGCCAGCAGCTTAACCTCTGGGGCCAACGTCCTGACTTTC.

The CDR3 loop reads CASSLSSRRGSEQYF. The CDR3 nucleotides are TGTGCCAGCAGCTTGAGCTCCAGGAGAGGCAGCGAGCAGTACTTC. The chain joins TRBV5-8 to TRBJ2-7; D ambiguous. This CDR3 contains 15 residues. Deletions cut 1 base from V and 6 bases from J, with 17 bases between. The germline gives CDR1 SGHTS, CDR2 YDEGEE.